The next 31 T cell receptor beta chains were all read from a single sample in a study of cytomegalovirus exposure and HLA in healthy donors. Measured with immunoSEQ multiplex PCR; TCRdb has only the in-frame clones, and not every one. The sample lists over 150,000 clones, 75% to 90% occurring once. The sequencing sample was made of PBMCs. The receptors derive from a man between 18 and 35 years old in good health and CMV-seropositive.

The rearrangement links TRBV30 to TRBJ2-5, with D possibly being TRBD2 (6 bases). V shed 0 bases and J shed 5 bases, with 13 bases lying between them. Germline V lookup: CDR1 GTSNPN, CDR2 SVGIG (reference sequence). The CDR3 totals 14 residues. As DNA, the CDR3 is TGTGCCTGGAGTGTAGGTGGTGGGGGGGAGACCCAGTACTTC. Translated: CAWSVGGGGETQYF.

This chain uses TRBV13 with TRBJ2-1; 8 bases align to TRBD1. The V gene end was trimmed by 1 base and the J gene end by 4 bases; junction bases not matched to a gene: 12. There are 18 residues in the CDR3. Germline CDR1 and CDR2: PRHDT and FYEKMQ (reference sequence). The CDR3 loop reads CASSLVGSQGAPYNEQFF. In DNA form, the CDR3 reads TGTGCCAGCAGCTTAGTGGGGTCGCAGGGGGCTCCTTACAATGAGCAGTTCTTC.

A word on this clone: Other nucleotide sequences in the sample specify the same CDR3. V is TRBV29-1 and J is TRBJ1-5, with a weak D call TRBD1 (6 bases). The CDR3 covers 13 residues. Deletions cut 6 bases from V and 4 bases from J, with 13 bases between. Germline V gene sequence: CDR1 SQVTM, CDR2 ANQGSEA. CDR3 bases: TGCAGCGTCCTGACAGGCGGGAATCAGCCCCAGCATTTT. Translation: CSVLTGGNQPQHF.

V gene TRBV4-2 combines with J gene TRBJ2-7, with 14 bases aligning to TRBD2. J was trimmed by 5 bases and V by 0 bases; bases with no gene match: 3. The CDR3 extends over 16 amino acids. CDR1 is LGHNA and CDR2 is YNFKEQ in the germline V gene. CDR3 region: CASSQEGTSGSNEQYF. The CDR3 coding sequence is TGTGCCAGCAGCCAAGAGGGGACTAGCGGGAGTAACGAGCAGTACTTC.

The chain combines TRBV5-1 with TRBJ1-6; D not certain. The V and J ends lost 4 bases and 4 bases respectively, with 6 bases between them. Germline V gene sequence: CDR1 SGHRS, CDR2 YFSETQ. The CDR3 sequence is 13 residues long. The CDR3 coding sequence is TGCGCCAGCAGCCCCAGTTATAATTCACCCCTCCACTTT. This translates into CASSPSYNSPLHF.

This clone occurred once. This chain connects TRBV7-8 to TRBJ2-7; 11 nucleotides line up with TRBD2. The germline V gene has CDR1 SGHVS and CDR2 FQNEAQ. This CDR3 contains 15 residues. The V gene end was trimmed by 8 bases and the J gene end by 2 bases; junction bases not matched to a gene: 8. The CDR3 is CASRRTSGGAYEQYF. The CDR3 DNA is TGTGCCAGCCGCCGTACTAGCGGGGGCGCCTACGAGCAGTACTTC.

V gene TRBV9 combines with J gene TRBJ1-2; D is unresolved. The CDR3 is 13 amino acids. Trimming pared 5 bases from V and 3 bases from J, leaving 11 bases between. Germline V gives CDR1 SGDLS, CDR2 YYNGEE. CDR3 sequence: CASRHPNDYGYTF. CDR3 bases: TGTGCCAGCAGACACCCGAACGACTATGGCTACACCTTC.

V gene TRBV5-4 combines with J gene TRBJ2-3; TRBD1 agrees at 8 bases. The V gene's germline CDR1 is SGHNT and CDR2 YYREEE (reference sequence). This CDR3 has 17 residues. The V segment lost 2 bases and the J segment 6 bases; nucleotides outside the gene matches: 14. This CDR3 is CASSLGAGTGLRDTQYF. For the CDR3, the DNA is TGTGCCAGCAGCTTAGGGGCGGGGACAGGCCTGCGGGATACGCAGTATTTT.

The V and J genes are TRBV6-6 and TRBJ1-2; 8 bases line up with TRBD1. CDR1 and CDR2 from the germline V gene are MNHNY and SVGAGI (reference sequence). This CDR3 region has 16 residues. V shed 5 bases, J shed 2 bases, and the junction held 10 bases outside the gene matches. The CDR3 nucleotides are TGTGCCAGCAGTCCCCATCAGACAGGGGTCAACTATGGCTACACCTTC. Translation: CASSPHQTGVNYGYTF.

V gene TRBV7-6 combines with J gene TRBJ2-7; the match to TRBD1 covers 7 bases. The CDR3 has 14 residues. V dropped 3 bases and J dropped 3; count of bases not matched to a gene: 5. From germline, CDR1 is SGHVS and CDR2 FNYEAQ. In nucleotides, the CDR3 is TGTGCCAGCAGCTTTAGACAGGGCGACTACGAGCAGTACTTC. It yields the protein CASSFRQGDYEQYF.

The chain couples TRBV6-5 to TRBJ2-3; 10 bases line up with TRBD1. Germline CDR1 and CDR2: MNHEY and SVGAGI. Trimming took 0 bases from V and 6 from J; bases not matched to a gene: 3. The CDR3 totals 15 residues. CDR3 DNA sequence: TGTGCCAGCAGTTACTCTGAGGACAGGGGGGATACGCAGTATTTT. Translated: CASSYSEDRGDTQYF.

The chain uses TRBV5-4 and TRBJ1-2, with a tentative D call TRBD1 (6 bases). Deletions cut 4 bases from V and 7 bases from J, with 14 bases between. The CDR3 has 13 residues. Germline V lookup: CDR1 SGHNT, CDR2 YYREEE (reference sequence). The DNA for the CDR3 is TGTGCCAGCAGCCAAGACCGGGGGGCTGGCTACACCTTC. This codes for CASSQDRGAGYTF.

This sequence joins TRBV2 and TRBJ2-1; TRBD2 aligns across 13 bases. CDR1 SNHLY and CDR2 FYNNEI come from the germline V gene. V shed 4 bases and J 7 bases; nucleotides not matched to a gene: 10. This CDR3 spans 17 amino acids. The CDR3 nucleotides are TGTGCCAGCAGTGGCTGGACTAGCGGGGGCCTCGTTAATGAGCAGTTCTTC. Its translation: CASSGWTSGGLVNEQFF.

Here the CDR3 DNA reads TGTGCCAGCAGCACCGGGACTAGCGGGAGGGACTCCTACGAGCAGTACTTC. This encodes CASSTGTSGRDSYEQYF. The chain combines TRBV5-4 with TRBJ2-7; 16 bases align to TRBD2. Germline V gene lookup returns CDR1 SGHNT and CDR2 YYREEE (reference sequence). With V trimmed by 4 bases and J by 0 bases, 4 bases remained unmatched. The CDR3 has 17 residues.

The chain links TRBV11-2 to TRBJ2-7, with 11 bases aligning to TRBD2. The V gene's germline CDR1 is SGHAT and CDR2 FQNNGV. After removal of 1 base from V and 4 bases from J, the junction contained 3 bases not matched to a gene. This CDR3 contains 15 residues. Here the CDR3 DNA reads TGTGCCAGCAGCTTAGTCGGACTAGCGGGTTACGAGCAGTACTTC. Its protein is CASSLVGLAGYEQYF. The full variable domain, in which reference TRBV11-2 and TRBJ2-7 provide the parts outside the CDR3, is EAGVAQSPRYKIIEKRQSVAFWCNPISGHATLYWYQQILGQGPKLLIQFQNNGVVDDSQLPKDRFSAERLKGVDSTLKIQPAKLEDSAVYLCASSLVGLAGYEQYFGPGTRLTVT.

This rearrangement joins TRBV5-6 to TRBJ2-7; 8 bases are a match to TRBD1. V was clipped by 4 bases and J by 0 bases; unmatched bases: 12. The CDR3 spans 17 residues. The V gene's germline CDR1 is SGHDT and CDR2 YYEEEE. DNA of the CDR3: TGTGCCAGCAGCCCACCTTGGGGGACAGGTAACTCCTACGAGCAGTACTTC. This codes for CASSPPWGTGNSYEQYF. Together with reference TRBV5-6 and TRBJ2-7, the CDR3 gives the full variable domain: DAGVTQSPTHLIKTRGQQVTLRCSPKSGHDTVSWYQQALGQGPQFIFQYYEEEERQRGNFPDRFSGHQFPNYSSELNVNALLLGDSALYLCASSPPWGTGNSYEQYFGPGTRLTVT.

V is TRBV5-1 and J is TRBJ2-1, with 10 bases that match TRBD2. The V gene's germline CDR1 is SGHRS and CDR2 YFSETQ. J gave up 8 bases and V 5 bases, and 13 bases lay outside the gene matches. The CDR3 spans 16 residues. CDR3 sequence (DNA): TGCGCCAGCAGTTTCACAGCGGGAGGGGTGGGCCATGAGCAGTTCTTC. Translated, it gives CASSFTAGGVGHEQFF.

This clone has a single count. The chain combines TRBV27 with TRBJ2-1; D perhaps matches TRBD1 (6 bases). Germline V gene data show CDR1 as MNHEY and CDR2 as SMNVEV (reference sequence). The CDR3 covers 15 residues. Trimming left V 6 bases short and J 0 bases short, with 12 bases between. CDR3 in DNA: TGTGCCAGCAGGCAGGGGATGAGCTCCTACAATGAGCAGTTCTTC. It translates to CASRQGMSSYNEQFF.

This clone was counted only a few times. The genes are TRBV6-4 and TRBJ1-2; perhaps TRBD1 as D (6 bases). Trimming cost V 0 bases and J 7 bases, with 18 bases left between them. There are 16 residues in the CDR3. Germline CDR1 is MRHNA and CDR2 is SNTAGT. CDR3 bases: TGTGCCAGCAGTGACTCGGGACGTACAGGGTTTAGTGGCTACACCTTC. The encoded protein is CASSDSGRTGFSGYTF.

The chain uses TRBV7-2 and TRBJ1-1, with D possibly matching TRBD1 (5 bases). The CDR3 runs 14 residues. The germline gives CDR1 SGHTA, CDR2 FQGNSA. V lost 5 bases to trimming and J lost 2 bases, with 12 bases between them. The CDR3 is CASSPGGDNTEAFF. The DNA of the CDR3 is TGTGCCAGCAGCCCCGGGGGGGACAACACTGAAGCTTTCTTT.

V is TRBV9 and J is TRBJ2-7; TRBD1 matches at 10 bases. The CDR3 runs to 15 residues. Germline V gene data show CDR1 as SGDLS and CDR2 as YYNGEE. Trimming took 0 bases from V and 4 from J; bases not matched to a gene: 4. The CDR3, as DNA: TGTGCCAGCAGCGTAGCGGGACAGGGGTGGTACGAGCAGTACTTC. Translation: CASSVAGQGWYEQYF. The variable domain in full, completed from reference TRBV9 and TRBJ2-7, reads DSGVTQTPKHLITATGQRVTLRCSPRSGDLSVYWYQQSLDQGLQFLIQYYNGEERAKGNILERFSAQQFPDLHSELNLSSLELGDSALYFCASSVAGQGWYEQYFGPGTRLTVT.

The genes are TRBV15 and TRBJ2-5; a weak D match, TRBD1 (5 bases). Germline V gene lookup returns CDR1 LNHNV and CDR2 YYDKDF (reference sequence). The CDR3 has 14 amino acids. The V gene lost 0 bases and the J gene lost 1 base, with 6 bases spanning the gap. This CDR3 is CATSRDRAQETQYF. The CDR3 nucleotides are TGTGCCACCAGCAGAGACAGGGCCCAAGAGACCCAGTACTTC.

J is TRBJ2-1 and V is TRBV18, with a possible D match to TRBD1 (6 bases). Per germline, CDR1 KGHSH and CDR2 LQKENI. V dropped 3 bases and J dropped 8 bases, with 14 bases sitting between them. The length of the CDR3 is 14 residues. The CDR3: CASSPLQGRDEQFF. The CDR3 bases are TGTGCCAGCTCACCGTTGCAGGGGCGAGATGAGCAGTTCTTC.

The sample holds one count of this clone. The V gene is TRBV30, the J gene TRBJ1-2, with 10 bases matching TRBD1. Trimming removed 2 bases from V and 8 bases from J; junction bases left unmatched: 11. The V gene's germline CDR1 is GTSNPN and CDR2 SVGIG (reference sequence). The CDR3 is made up of 15 amino acids. CDR3: CAWSRASGTGEGYTF. In DNA form, the CDR3 reads TGTGCCTGGAGTCGCGCTTCCGGGACAGGGGAGGGCTACACCTTC.

Points on this clone: Other DNA variants within this sample encode the same CDR3. The chain's CDR3 is CASSLSGGSYEQYF. CDR3 coding DNA: TGTGCCAGCAGTTTAAGTGGCGGTTCCTACGAGCAGTACTTC. J is TRBJ2-7 and V is TRBV27, with D unresolved. Germline assignment: CDR1 MNHEY and CDR2 SMNVEV (reference sequence). Trimming removed 2 bases from V and 1 base from J, with 9 bases in between. The CDR3 runs to 14 residues.

V is TRBV7-2 and J is TRBJ1-2; 7 bases line up with TRBD1. This CDR3 has 15 residues. The trim removed 0 bases at V and 5 bases at J, leaving 6 bases unmatched. Germline V gene data show CDR1 as SGHTA and CDR2 as FQGNSA. Here the CDR3 reads CASSLAAGGGYGYTF. The DNA for the CDR3 is TGTGCCAGCAGCTTAGCGGCAGGGGGAGGATATGGCTACACCTTC.

For this clone: Additional DNA sequences in this sample encode the identical CDR3. The chain is built from TRBV7-9 and TRBJ1-3; no firm D call. Trimming left V 1 base short and J 0 bases short, with 10 bases between. The CDR3 runs 16 residues. CDR1 and CDR2 (germline): SEHNR, FQNEAQ (reference sequence). The CDR3 sequence is CASSLGQPNSGNTIYF. The CDR3 DNA reads TGTGCCAGCAGCTTAGGACAACCGAACTCTGGAAACACCATATATTTT. The whole variable domain, remainder taken from reference TRBV7-9 and TRBJ1-3, is DTGVSQNPRHKITKRGQNVTFRCDPISEHNRLYWYRQTLGQGPEFLTYFQNEAQLEKSRLLSDRFSAERPKGSFSTLEIQRTEQGDSAMYLCASSLGQPNSGNTIYFGEGSWLTVV.

This clone was observed once. The CDR3 loop reads CASSRDRGDPQYF. In DNA form, the CDR3 reads TGTGCCAGCAGCCGGGACAGGGGGGACCCCCAGTACTTC. The chain combines TRBV7-2 with TRBJ2-5, with 11 positions matching TRBD1. Trimming at V came to 5 bases and at J to 9 bases, leaving 5 bases not matched to a gene. Germline V gives CDR1 SGHTA, CDR2 FQGNSA. This CDR3 is 13 amino acids long.

The rearrangement links TRBV5-1 to TRBJ2-5; 7 positions match TRBD2. Germline trimming cut 1 base from V and 2 bases from J; bases unmatched to any gene: 14. Germline CDR1 SGHRS, CDR2 YFSETQ. This CDR3 is built from 18 residues. CDR3 nucleotides: TGCGCCAGCAGCTTGTTAGGTTTGCTAGCGGACTTACAAGAGACCCAGTACTTC. Translation: CASSLLGLLADLQETQYF. Variable domain in full (rest from reference TRBV5-1 and TRBJ2-5): KAGVTQTPRYLIKTRGQQVTLSCSPISGHRSVSWYQQTPGQGLQFLFEYFSETQRNKGNFPGRFSGRQFSNSRSEMNVSTLELGDSALYLCASSLLGLLADLQETQYFGPGTRLLVL.

V gene TRBV4-1 combines with J gene TRBJ1-2; TRBD1 matches 8 bases. The V and J ends lost 1 base and 3 bases, in that order; junction bases with no gene match: 7. The CDR3 loop spans 16 amino acids. Per the germline V gene, CDR1 is MGHRA and CDR2 is YSYEKL. The CDR3 reads CASSQGTGTGDYGYTF. In nucleotides, the CDR3 is TGCGCCAGCAGCCAAGGGACAGGGACGGGAGACTATGGCTACACCTTC.

The chain links TRBV29-1 to TRBJ1-2, with a weak D call TRBD1 (6 bases). CDR3 size: 12 residues. Trimming pared 7 bases from V and 0 bases from J, leaving 9 bases between. CDR1 SQVTM and CDR2 ANQGSEA come from the germline V gene. The CDR3 DNA is TGCAGCGCACAGGGATCTAACTATGGCTACACCTTC. Its translation: CSAQGSNYGYTF.